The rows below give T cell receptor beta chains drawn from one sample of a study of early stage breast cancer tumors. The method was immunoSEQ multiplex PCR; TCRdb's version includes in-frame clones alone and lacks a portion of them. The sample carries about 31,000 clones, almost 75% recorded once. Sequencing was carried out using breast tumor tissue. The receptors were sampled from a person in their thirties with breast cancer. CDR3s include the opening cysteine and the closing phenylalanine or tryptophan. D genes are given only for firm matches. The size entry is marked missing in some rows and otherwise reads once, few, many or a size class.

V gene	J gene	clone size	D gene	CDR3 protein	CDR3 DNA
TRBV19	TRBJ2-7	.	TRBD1	CASNTGQGYEQYF	TGTGCCAGTAATACGGGACAGGGCTACGAGCAGTACTTC
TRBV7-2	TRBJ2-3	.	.	CASSLPATDTQYF	TGTGCCAGCAGCCTACCAGCCACAGATACGCAGTATTTT
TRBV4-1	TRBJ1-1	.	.	CASSEAFF	TGCGCCAGCTCAGAAGCTTTCTTT
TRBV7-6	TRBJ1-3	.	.	CASSLSLGNTIYF	TGTGCCAGCAGCCTATCCCTTGGAAACACCATATATTTT
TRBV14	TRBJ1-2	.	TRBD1	CASSQDGTGKFYGYTF	TGTGCCAGCAGCCAAGATGGGACAGGGAAATTCTATGGCTACACCTTC
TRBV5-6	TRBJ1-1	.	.	CASSLLGTEAFF	TGTGCCAGCAGCTTGTTGGGCACTGAAGCTTTCTTT
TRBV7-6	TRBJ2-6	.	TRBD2	CASSFLSGGSGANVLTF	TGTGCCAGCAGCTTCCTATCGGGGGGCTCTGGGGCCAACGTCCTGACTTTC
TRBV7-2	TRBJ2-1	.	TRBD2	CASSQGPLGAGGRDEQFF	TGTGCCAGCAGCCAAGGGCCTTTGGGAGCGGGAGGTCGGGATGAGCAGTTCTTC
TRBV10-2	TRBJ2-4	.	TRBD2	CASSESTAGGKNIQYF	TGCGCCAGCAGTGAGTCGACAGCGGGAGGCAAAAACATTCAGTACTTC
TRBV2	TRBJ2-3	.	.	CASRKLERAPSTDTQYF	TGTGCCAGCAGGAAACTGGAGCGGGCCCCTAGCACAGATACGCAGTATTTT
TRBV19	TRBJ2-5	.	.	CASSMGRHISQETQYF	TGTGCCAGTAGTATGGGTAGGCACATCTCCCAAGAGACCCAGTACTTC
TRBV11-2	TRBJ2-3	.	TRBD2	CASSLAGGLTDTQYF	TGTGCCAGCAGCTTGGCGGGAGGCCTCACAGATACGCAGTATTTT
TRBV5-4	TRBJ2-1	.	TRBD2	CASTPGAGGNNEQFF	TGTGCCAGCACCCCAGGGGCGGGAGGCAACAATGAGCAGTTCTTC
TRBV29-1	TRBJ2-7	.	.	CSVGGGQTSSYEQYF	TGCAGCGTTGGAGGTGGCCAGACGAGCTCCTACGAGCAGTACTTC
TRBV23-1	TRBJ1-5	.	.	CASSQSGVDWPQHF	TGCGCCAGCAGTCAATCAGGAGTAGACTGGCCCCAGCATTTT
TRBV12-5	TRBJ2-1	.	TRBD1	CASGPRTGMREQFF	TGTGCTAGTGGTCCTAGGACAGGTATGAGGGAGCAGTTCTTC
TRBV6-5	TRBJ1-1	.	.	CASSYARSEAFF	TGTGCCAGCAGTTACGCCAGGTCTGAAGCTTTCTTT
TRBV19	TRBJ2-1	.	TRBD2	CASSIQAGGDNEQFF	TGTGCCAGTAGTATACAGGCGGGAGGTGACAATGAGCAGTTCTTC
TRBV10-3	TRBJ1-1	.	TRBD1	CAIRGTGRGGTEAFF	TGTGCCATCAGGGGGACAGGCCGTGGTGGCACTGAAGCTTTCTTT
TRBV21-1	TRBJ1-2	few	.	CASSSPVEGYTF	TGTGCCAGCAGCTCCCCGGTGGAGGGCTACACCTTC
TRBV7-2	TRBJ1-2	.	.	CASSFSGSSGGYTF	TGTGCCAGCAGCTTCTCAGGGTCCTCGGGGGGCTACACCTTC
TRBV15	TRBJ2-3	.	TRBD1	CATSRLRTGGTDTQYF	TGTGCCACCAGCAGGCTTAGGACAGGGGGCACAGATACGCAGTATTTT
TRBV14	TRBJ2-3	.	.	CASSQEYRDAGTQYF	TGTGCCAGCAGCCAAGAGTACAGGGATGCTGGTACGCAGTATTTT
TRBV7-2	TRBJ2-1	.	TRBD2	CASSNGGGSEQFF	TGTGCCAGCAGCAACGGGGGGGGAAGTGAGCAGTTCTTC
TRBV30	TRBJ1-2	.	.	CAWRRSGPVNYGYTF	TGTGCCTGGAGAAGAAGCGGACCAGTTAACTATGGCTACACCTTC
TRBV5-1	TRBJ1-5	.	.	CASSLGQGDQPQHF	TGCGCCAGCAGCTTGGGGCAGGGCGATCAGCCCCAGCATTTT
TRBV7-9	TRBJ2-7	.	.	CASSLAAGNYYEQYF	TGTGCCAGCAGCTTAGCGGCGGGAAACTACTACGAGCAGTACTTC
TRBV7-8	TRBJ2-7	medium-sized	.	CASSLYQGPSWEQYF	TGTGCCAGCAGCTTATATCAGGGCCCATCATGGGAGCAGTACTTC
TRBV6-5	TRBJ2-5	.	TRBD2	CASSYAGGLGTQYF	TGTGCCAGCAGCTACGCGGGGGGTCTCGGCACCCAGTACTTC
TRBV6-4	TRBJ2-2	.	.	CASSPQPDAGELFF	TGTGCCAGCAGTCCACAGCCCGACGCCGGGGAGCTGTTTTTT
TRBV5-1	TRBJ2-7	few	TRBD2	CASSTGTSATYEQYF	TGCGCCAGCAGCACGGGGACTAGCGCTACCTACGAGCAGTACTTC
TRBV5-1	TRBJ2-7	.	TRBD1	CASSLGTASIFYEQYF	TGCGCCAGCAGCCTGGGGACAGCGTCAATTTTCTACGAGCAGTACTTC
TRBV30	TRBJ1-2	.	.	CAWSGVYRKNYGYTF	TGTGCCTGGAGCGGGGTTTACAGGAAAAACTATGGCTACACCTTC
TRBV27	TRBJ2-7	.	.	CASSLDGQWEQYF	TGTGCCAGCAGTCTAGACGGACAATGGGAGCAGTACTTC
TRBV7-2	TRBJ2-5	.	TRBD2	CASSLHSGRAQETQYF	TGTGCCAGCAGCCTGCATAGCGGGAGGGCCCAAGAGACCCAGTACTTC
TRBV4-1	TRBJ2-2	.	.	CASRRDGELFF	TGCGCCAGCAGGCGGGACGGGGAGCTGTTTTTT
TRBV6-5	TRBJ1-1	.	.	CATRGWGDTEAFF	TGTGCCACCCGCGGGTGGGGGGACACTGAAGCTTTCTTT